One and the same sample provided the 25 T cell receptor beta chains below, sequenced in a study of blood T cells in healthy people across ages. PCR was performed a second time for 7 to 11 cycles using a sample-barcoded 5' primer and a J-beta primer mix. Using its own MiXCR run on the 5' RACE reads, TCRdb lists one record per CDR3 protein. The sample holds more than 700,000 distinct CDR3 sequences, roughly 53% seen once. The material sequenced was blood. The receptors were sampled from an elderly man in good health.

In this sample, this clonotype turned up a few times. The CDR3 nucleotides are TGTGCCAGCAGCTTATGGGCGGGGAGCTACGAGCAGTACTTC. Translation gives CASSLWAGSYEQYF. The rearrangement joins TRBV11-2 to TRBJ2-7; the D gene is possibly TRBD2 (6 bases). CDR1 is SGHAT, CDR2 FQNNGV, per germline. There are 14 residues in the CDR3. V was cut by 2 bases and J by 3 bases, with 11 bases left in between. The full variable domain, in which reference TRBV11-2 and TRBJ2-7 provide the parts outside the CDR3, is EAGVAQSPRYKIIEKRQSVAFWCNPISGHATLYWYQQILGQGPKLLIQFQNNGVVDDSQLPKDRFSAERLKGVDSTLKIQPAKLEDSAVYLCASSLWAGSYEQYFGPGTRLTVT.

The table lists this clonotype with a few counts. The rearrangement uses TRBV4-3 and TRBJ1-6; no clear D. The CDR3 loop spans 15 amino acids. The V end lost 1 base, the J end lost 6 bases, and 10 bases lay between the germline ends. CDR1 is LGHNA, CDR2 YSLEER, per germline. The CDR3 loop reads CASSQGTATNSPLHF. The CDR3 DNA follows: TGCGCCAGCAGCCAAGGAACAGCGACTAATTCACCCCTCCACTTT.

This chain links TRBV6-5 with TRBJ2-5, with TRBD2 matching 14 bases. Germline CDR1 reads MNHEY; CDR2 reads SVGAGI. This CDR3 region has 17 residues. V gave up 2 bases and J gave up 11 bases; unmatched junction bases: 13. CDR3 coding DNA: TGTGCCAGCAGTTACAAGGGGACTAGCGGGAGTTTGGAGGAGCAGTACTTC. It specifies CASSYKGTSGSLEEQYF.

This chain connects TRBV12-3 or TRBV12-4 to TRBJ1-5; unclear D gene. The V end was cut by 6 bases, the J end by 14 bases, with 17 bases between. This CDR3 spans 12 amino acids. CDR3 protein: CASSPGRTPEHF. CDR3 bases: TGTGCCAGCAGCCCCGGGCGGACCCCAGAGCATTTT.

The chain couples TRBV19 to TRBJ2-6; D not resolved. Trimming took 10 bases from V and 2 from J, leaving 9 bases between them. The CDR3 extends over 13 amino acids. Germline V lookup: CDR1 LNHDA, CDR2 SQIVND (reference sequence). This CDR3 reads CAIRTPGANVLTF. Here the CDR3 DNA reads TGTGCCATAAGGACCCCTGGGGCCAACGTCCTGACTTTC.

This chain uses TRBV5-6 with TRBJ2-5, with D maybe TRBD2 (6 bases). Trimming took 0 bases from V and 3 from J, leaving 12 bases between them. Germline values: CDR1 SGHDT, CDR2 YYEEEE. CDR3 length equals 15 residues. In nucleotides, the CDR3 is TGTGCCAGCAGCTTGGATAGGACGGGAGAAGAGACCCAGTACTTC. Translating it yields CASSLDRTGEETQYF.

The gene calls are TRBV5-5 and TRBJ2-5; D gene ambiguous. V shed 3 bases and J shed 6 bases, with 18 bases lying between them. CDR1 is SGHKS and CDR2 is YYEKEE in the germline V gene (reference sequence). The CDR3 has 15 amino acids. CDR3 sequence (DNA): TGTGCCAGCAGCTCCGATCCCGCCCTTTCGAAGACCCAGTACTTC. This gives the protein CASSSDPALSKTQYF.

There are a few counts of this clonotype. The rearrangement links TRBV10-3 to TRBJ1-2; TRBD1 is a possible D gene (6 bases). The CDR3 totals 13 residues. Germline V gene sequence: CDR1 ENHRY, CDR2 SYGVKD. The V gene lost 2 bases and the J gene lost 3 bases, with 7 bases spanning the gap. The CDR3 here is CAISERQDYGYTF. CDR3 DNA sequence: TGTGCCATCAGTGAGCGACAGGACTATGGCTACACCTTC.

CDR3 DNA: TGTGCCAGCATTAGGACAGGGGTACGAGATACGCAGTATTTT. Residues: CASIRTGVRDTQYF. V is TRBV12-3 or TRBV12-4 and J is TRBJ2-3; TRBD1 agrees at 9 bases. The CDR3 contains 14 residues. Trimming removed 7 bases from V and 5 bases from J; junction bases left unmatched: 7.

The V and J genes are TRBV7-2 and TRBJ2-3; TRBD2 agrees at 7 bases. The germline CDR1 and CDR2 sequences are SGHTA and FQGNSA. Trimming cost V 3 bases and J 6 bases; bases outside gene matches: 9. The CDR3 covers 15 residues. The CDR3 loop is CASSFGEREADTQYF. The CDR3 DNA follows: TGTGCCAGCAGCTTCGGAGAACGGGAGGCCGATACGCAGTATTTT.

The genes are TRBV20-1 and TRBJ2-2, with TRBD2 identical over 10 bases. CDR1 DFQATT and CDR2 SNEGSKA come from the germline V gene (reference sequence). V was pared by 0 bases and J by 7 bases, with 5 bases of the junction left unmatched. The CDR3 totals 15 residues. DNA of the CDR3: TGCAGTGCTAGAGACGGGACTAGCGAAGGCGGGGAGCTGTTTTTT. This translates into CSARDGTSEGGELFF.

Turning to this clonotype: The junction and the germline gene differ at one end; a read error may be behind it. The chain joins TRBV28 to TRBJ2-3; 9 bases agree with TRBD1. The germline V gene encodes CDR1 MDHEN and CDR2 SYDVKM. This CDR3 has 16 amino acids. Written as DNA, the CDR3 is TGTGCCTGCAGTCAGGGACAGGGAGGTAGCACAGATACGCAGTATTTT. Amino acid sequence: CACSQGQGGSTDTQYF.

The genes are TRBV4-1 and TRBJ2-3, with D hard to call. Per the germline V gene, CDR1 is MGHRA and CDR2 is YSYEKL. Trimming pared 0 bases from V and 0 bases from J, leaving 10 bases between. The CDR3 has 16 residues. The chain's CDR3 is CASSQDAGRSTDTQYF. The CDR3 coding sequence is TGCGCCAGCAGCCAAGATGCCGGAAGAAGCACAGATACGCAGTATTTT.

The V call is TRBV5-1, the J call TRBJ2-1, with 9 bases aligning to TRBD2. Looked up from germline, CDR1 is SGHRS and CDR2 is YFSETQ. With 2 bases clipped from V and 4 bases from J, the junction kept 4 bases outside the gene matches. The CDR3 has 15 residues. CDR3 in DNA: TGCGCCAGCAGCTTCTCTAGCGGGATTTACAATGAGCAGTTCTTC. Amino acid sequence: CASSFSSGIYNEQFF.

CDR3 protein: CASSSQHNEQYF. The CDR3 DNA reads TGTGCCAGCAGTTCACAGCACAATGAGCAGTACTTC. The gene calls are TRBV27 and TRBJ2-1; D gene uncertain. The closer fit of TRBJ2-7 to the DNA end suggests the J call may be wrong. In germline, CDR1 is MNHEY, CDR2 SMNVEV (reference sequence). The CDR3 extends over 12 amino acids.

This clonotype was found a few times. The chain joins TRBV7-3 to TRBJ2-6; TRBD1 matches 9 bases. The CDR3 is 18 amino acids. Germline lookup yields CDR1 SGHTA and CDR2 FQGTGA. Unmatched junction bases numbered 10, after V lost 4 bases and J lost 3 bases. The CDR3 spells CASSSRGQGMVGANVLTF. The CDR3 nucleotides read TGTGCCAGCAGCTCCAGAGGACAGGGGATGGTTGGGGCCAACGTCCTGACTTTC.

Note on this clonotype: An end of the junction does not agree with germline; a read error may underlie this. CDR3 nucleotide sequence: TGCGGTGCTAGAGATCGAGCTAGCGGGGCCAAGACCCAGTACTTC. Its protein product is CGARDRASGAKTQYF. V and J are TRBV20-1 and TRBJ2-7; 9 nucleotides match TRBD2. The J call may not be correct, given that the DNA end is closer to TRBJ2-5. Germline V gene lookup returns CDR1 DFQATT and CDR2 SNEGSKA (reference sequence). The CDR3 length is 15 residues.

The chain combines TRBV3-1 with TRBJ2-2, with D possibly being TRBD1 (5 bases). V lost 7 bases and J lost 4, with 19 bases in between. The CDR3 is 16 amino acids. Looked up from germline, CDR1 is LGHDT and CDR2 is YNNKEL (reference sequence). CDR3 bases: TGTGCCAGCAAAGGGGCAGGAGTAACGGGCACCGGGGAGCTGTTTTTT. This gives the protein CASKGAGVTGTGELFF.

This sequence joins TRBV7-2 and TRBJ1-5, with D hard to call. CDR3 length: 15 amino acids. CDR1 and CDR2 (germline): SGHTA, FQGNSA. V lost 1 base, J lost 7 bases, and 14 bases lay in between. In DNA form, the CDR3 reads TGTGCCAGCAGCTTAGGGCAGACGCTCGTCCAGCCCCAGCATTTT. Its translation is CASSLGQTLVQPQHF.

The chain links TRBV28 to TRBJ2-7; D unclear. CDR3 length: 14 amino acids. Germline values: CDR1 MDHEN, CDR2 SYDVKM. The germline V and J ends were trimmed by 8 bases and 2 bases, with 16 bases remaining between them. In DNA form, the CDR3 reads TGTGCCAGCGGGCCGCTCGTTGGGACCTACGAGCAGTACTTC. This encodes CASGPLVGTYEQYF. The full variable domain, with the rest looked up from reference TRBV28 and TRBJ2-7, is DVKVTQSSRYLVKRTGEKVFLECVQDMDHENMFWYRQDPGLGLRLIYFSYDVKMKEKGDIPEGYSVSREKKERFSLILESASTNQTSMYLCASGPLVGTYEQYFGPGTRLTVT.

The chain is built from TRBV11-2 and TRBJ2-7; TRBD1 might be the D (6 bases). The germline V gene has CDR1 SGHAT and CDR2 FQNNGV. V dropped 5 bases and J dropped 0 bases, with 17 bases sitting between them. CDR3 length: 16 residues. The CDR3 DNA reads TGTGCCAGCAGCGGAAGAGGACAGAGGAGCTCCTACGAGCAGTACTTC. Protein product: CASSGRGQRSSYEQYF.

The chain links TRBV7-9 to TRBJ1-1, with D tentatively TRBD1 (6 bases). Trimming left V 7 bases short and J 6 bases short, with 18 bases between. This CDR3 is 14 amino acids long. Per germline, CDR1 SEHNR and CDR2 FQNEAQ (reference sequence). The chain's CDR3 is CASTLSGGQAEAFF. As DNA, the CDR3 is TGTGCCAGCACCCTAAGTGGGGGGCAGGCTGAAGCTTTCTTT.

The chain employs TRBV19 and TRBJ1-2; D is perhaps TRBD1 (5 bases). There are 14 residues in the CDR3. V dropped 10 bases and J dropped 4 bases, with 19 bases sitting between them. The germline V gene encodes CDR1 LNHDA and CDR2 SQIVND (reference sequence). The DNA for the CDR3 is TGTGCCACTCAGGGACCCGAAGGCGGCTATGGCTACACCTTC. Protein: CATQGPEGGYGYTF.

The CDR3 here is CASTERDIQYF. In nucleotides, the CDR3 is TGTGCCAGCACCGAGAGGGACATTCAGTACTTC. The genes are TRBV6-5 and TRBJ2-4, with a possible D match to TRBD2 (5 bases). The V and J ends lost 7 bases and 8 bases respectively, with 9 bases between them. In germline, CDR1 is MNHEY, CDR2 SVGAGI. The CDR3 covers 11 residues.

The chain couples TRBV21-1 to TRBJ2-4; the DNA was not compared with TRBD1, the D call given in the table. The tail of the sequence fits TRBJ2-7 better, so the J call may be wrong. TRBV21-1 is deemed a pseudogene. The CDR3 runs to 16 residues. CDR3 nucleotide sequence: TGTGCCAGCAGCTTCTCGACGACAGGGGGCAACCACGAGCAGTACTTC. Translating it yields CASSFSTTGGNHEQYF.